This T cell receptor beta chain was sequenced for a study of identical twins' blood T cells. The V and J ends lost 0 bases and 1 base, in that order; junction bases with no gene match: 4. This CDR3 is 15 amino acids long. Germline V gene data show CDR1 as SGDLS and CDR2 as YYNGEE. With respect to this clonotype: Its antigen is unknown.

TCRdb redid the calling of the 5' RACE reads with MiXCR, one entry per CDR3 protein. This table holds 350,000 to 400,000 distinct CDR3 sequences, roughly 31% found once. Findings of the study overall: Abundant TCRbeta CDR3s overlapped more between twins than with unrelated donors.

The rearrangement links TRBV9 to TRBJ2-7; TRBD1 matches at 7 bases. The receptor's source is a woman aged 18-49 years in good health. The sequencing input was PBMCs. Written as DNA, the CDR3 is TGTGCCAGCAGCGTAGGGGACAGCGCTTCCTACGAGCAGTACTTC. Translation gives CASSVGDSASYEQYF.